This T cell receptor beta chain was captured in a study of identical twins. Germline V gives CDR1 SEHNR, CDR2 FQNEAQ (reference sequence). The J segment lost 8 bases and the V segment lost 2 bases, leaving 5 bases of the junction unmatched. CDR3 length: 15 amino acids. Whole-study findings and limits: Diverse VJ usage suggested most zero-insertion clonotypes were not invariant T cells. Fewer insertions characterized abundant cord blood beta clonotypes, whereas memory repertoires showed none.

A universal primer site was incorporated via template switching, and the cDNA contained unique molecular identifiers. From the 5' RACE reads, TCRdb called clonotypes with MiXCR, one entry per CDR3 protein. The sample contains about 480,000 distinct CDR3 sequences, 13% to 15% of which appear only once. This clonotype was seen a handful of times. The antigen remains unidentified. Healthy Caucasians provided all donations. Separately, the same data were catalogued under a study of yellow fever vaccine responses in identical twins.

The chain recombines TRBV7-9 with TRBJ1-6; 8 nucleotides line up with TRBD1. Sequenced sample: CD4+ T cells sorted from blood. The source is a woman between 18 and 30 years old in good health. The CDR3 sequence is CASSLSGQGYSPLHF. The CDR3 region has the DNA TGTGCCAGCAGCTTATCCGGACAGGGTTATTCACCCCTCCACTTT.